This TCR beta chain is drawn from a study of blood T cell repertoires in COVID-19. Overall study: Samples representing acute and convalescent COVID-19 were sourced from the United States, Italy and Spain. T cells, B-cell-depleted T cells, or PBMCs provided the cDNA or gDNA that served as material.

Authors' methods: Cell counts per sample came from amplifying reference gene primers. Assay: immunoSEQ multiplex PCR; the TCRdb copy retains only in-frame clones and omits some. V, J and clone size derive from that table, while D and trimming were established from the DNA sequence. The sample has some 130,000 clones, 70% to 90% seen once. Germline V CDR1 and CDR2: SGDLS, YYNGEE. The CDR3 loop spans 13 amino acids. V dropped 1 base and J dropped 0 bases, with 4 bases sitting between them. The sequenced material came from peripheral blood. V is TRBV9 and J is TRBJ1-1; D is undetermined. This TCR was recovered from a man aged 50-59 years with acute or convalescent COVID-19. CDR3 nucleotide sequence: TGTGCCAGCAGCGTACAGTTGAACACTGAAGCTTTCTTT. Its translation is CASSVQLNTEAFF.